These T cell receptor beta chains were read from a single sample in a study of blood T cell repertoires in COVID-19. Using immunoSEQ multiplex PCR, the repertoire was profiled, and TCRdb retains in-frame clones only, with some absent. The table has fewer than 300,000 clones, 90% to 95% seen once. Sample: peripheral blood. The receptors were sampled from a woman in her twenties or thirties with COVID-19, enrolled during active disease. Both conserved end residues are part of each CDR3. A row's size may be missing; if present it is once, few, many or a size class.

clone_size | j_call | cdr3_length | v_call | cdr3_aa
. | TRBJ1-2 | 16 | TRBV15 | CATSRGGTGTNYGYTF
. | TRBJ1-3 | 17 | TRBV5-4 | CASSLGGTGVSGNTIYF
. | TRBJ1-3 | 13 | TRBV7-9 | CASRPGSGNTIYF
. | TRBJ1-3 | 13 | TRBV6-2/TRBV6-3 | CASSPRDRLTIYF
. | TRBJ2-3 | 14 | TRBV18 | CASSPRQSTDTQYF
. | TRBJ1-6 | 16 | TRBV7-2 | CASSSQGAALGSPLHF
once | TRBJ1-5 | 14 | TRBV7-8 | CASSLGQGNQPQHF
. | TRBJ1-3 | 13 | TRBV3-1/TRBV3-2 | CASSASKLNTIYF
once | TRBJ2-3 | 15 | TRBV18 | CASSLTSGSTDTQYF
. | TRBJ1-6 | 15 | TRBV5-6 | CASSRGQGDNSPLHF
. | TRBJ2-1 | 12 | TRBV2 | CASSASNHEQFF
. | TRBJ1-2 | 15 | TRBV7-8 | CASSESQLTNYGYTF
once | TRBJ2-3 | 13 | TRBV3-1/TRBV3-2 | CASSQDFRDTQYF
. | TRBJ2-1 | 16 | TRBV5-6 | CASSGPAGGGSNEQFF
. | TRBJ2-2 | 16 | TRBV24-1 | CATSDPKGQSPGELFF
. | TRBJ2-7 | 14 | TRBV9 | CASSVGPAGYEQYF
. | TRBJ2-7 | 15 | TRBV28 | CASSLFWDSPYEQYF
. | TRBJ1-5 | 17 | TRBV29-1 | CSLNPRDRAVNNQPQHF
. | TRBJ2-3 | 14 | TRBV2 | CASTPLTSLDTQYF
. | TRBJ2-1 | 15 | TRBV5-6 | CASSPRTGLINEQFF
. | TRBJ1-4 | 13 | TRBV2 | CASNSREGEKLFF
once | TRBJ2-2 | 14 | TRBV7-3 | CASSQRGPDGELFF
. | TRBJ1-5 | 16 | TRBV3-1/TRBV3-2 | CASSQDWGTGAQPQHF
. | TRBJ2-7 | 17 | TRBV21-1 | CASSKKLPPGGTYEQYF
. | TRBJ2-1 | 15 | TRBV6-2/TRBV6-3 | CASSYSQNPYNEQFF